The T cell receptor (beta chain) under discussion was sequenced for a study of technical replicates of blood from a few donors. The V end was cut by 6 bases, the J end by 0 bases, with 11 bases between. The CDR3 consists of 15 residues. Germline assignment: CDR1 SNHLY and CDR2 FYNNEI. TCRdb keeps only in-frame clones here, not all; method: immunoSEQ multiplex PCR. The sample has approximately 66,000 clones; 85% to 90% are singletons. The origin of this receptor is a human donor in good health. Some clones in this sample may be carry-over from other donors' samples. This chain joins TRBV2 and TRBJ2-2; D possibly corresponds to TRBD1 (6 bases). The sequenced material came from PBMCs. This CDR3 reads CASRINRANTGELFF. Here the CDR3 DNA reads TGTGCCAGCAGGATAAACAGGGCGAACACCGGGGAGCTGTTTTTT.